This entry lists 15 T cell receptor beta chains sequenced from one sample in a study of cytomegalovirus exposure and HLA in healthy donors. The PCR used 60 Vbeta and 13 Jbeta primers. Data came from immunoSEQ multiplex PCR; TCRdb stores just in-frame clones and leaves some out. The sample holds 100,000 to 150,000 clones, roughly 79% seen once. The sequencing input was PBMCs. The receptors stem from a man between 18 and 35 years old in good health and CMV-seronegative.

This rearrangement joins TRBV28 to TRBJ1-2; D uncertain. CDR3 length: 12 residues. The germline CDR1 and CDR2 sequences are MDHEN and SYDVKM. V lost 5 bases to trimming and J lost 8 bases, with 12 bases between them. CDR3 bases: TGTGCCAGCAGTCCTTCCCCCAGGGGCTACACCTTC. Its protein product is CASSPSPRGYTF.

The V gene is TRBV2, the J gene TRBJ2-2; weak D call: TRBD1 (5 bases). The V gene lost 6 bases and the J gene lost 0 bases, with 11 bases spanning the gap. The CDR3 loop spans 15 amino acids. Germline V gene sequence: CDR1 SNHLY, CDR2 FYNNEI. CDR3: CASRLDSPNTGELFF. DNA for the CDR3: TGTGCCAGCAGGCTCGACAGCCCGAACACCGGGGAGCTGTTTTTT.

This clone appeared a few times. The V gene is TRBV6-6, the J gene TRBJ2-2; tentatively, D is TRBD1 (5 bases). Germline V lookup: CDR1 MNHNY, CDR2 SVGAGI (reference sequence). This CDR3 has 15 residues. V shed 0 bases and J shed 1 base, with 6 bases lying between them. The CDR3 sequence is CASSYSGQNTGELFF. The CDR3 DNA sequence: TGTGCCAGCAGTTACTCTGGACAGAACACCGGGGAGCTGTTTTTT.

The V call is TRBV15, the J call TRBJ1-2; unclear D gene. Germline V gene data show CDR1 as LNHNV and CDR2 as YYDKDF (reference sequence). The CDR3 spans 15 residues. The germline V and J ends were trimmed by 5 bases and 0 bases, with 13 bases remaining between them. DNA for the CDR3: TGTGCCACCAGCGGACTGGACGCTACTAACTATGGCTACACCTTC. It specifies CATSGLDATNYGYTF. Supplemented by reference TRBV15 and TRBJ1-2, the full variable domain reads DAMVIQNPRYQVTQFGKPVTLSCSQTLNHNVMYWYQQKSSQAPKLLFHYYDKDFNNEADTPDNFQSRRPNTSFCFLDIRSPGLGDTAMYLCATSGLDATNYGYTFGSGTRLTVV.

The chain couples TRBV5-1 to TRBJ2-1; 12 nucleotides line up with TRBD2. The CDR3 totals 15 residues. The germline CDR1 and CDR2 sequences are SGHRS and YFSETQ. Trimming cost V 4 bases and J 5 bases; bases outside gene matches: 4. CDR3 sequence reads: CASSVRTSGDNEQFF. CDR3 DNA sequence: TGCGCCAGCAGCGTGAGGACTAGCGGGGACAATGAGCAGTTCTTC. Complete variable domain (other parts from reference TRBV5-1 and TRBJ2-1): KAGVTQTPRYLIKTRGQQVTLSCSPISGHRSVSWYQQTPGQGLQFLFEYFSETQRNKGNFPGRFSGRQFSNSRSEMNVSTLELGDSALYLCASSVRTSGDNEQFFGPGTRLTVL.

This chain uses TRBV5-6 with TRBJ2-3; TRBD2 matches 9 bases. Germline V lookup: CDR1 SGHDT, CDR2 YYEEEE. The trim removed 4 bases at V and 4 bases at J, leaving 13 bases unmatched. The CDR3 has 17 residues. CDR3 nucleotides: TGTGCCAGCAGCCTACGAGTGGCGGGGGGGAGTGCAGATACGCAGTATTTT. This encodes CASSLRVAGGSADTQYF.

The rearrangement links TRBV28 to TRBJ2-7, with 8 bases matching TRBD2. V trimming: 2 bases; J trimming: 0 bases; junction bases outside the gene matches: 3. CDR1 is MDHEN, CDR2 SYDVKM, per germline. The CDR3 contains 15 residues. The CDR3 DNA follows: TGTGCCAGCAGTTTACGGACTAGCCTCTCCTACGAGCAGTACTTC. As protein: CASSLRTSLSYEQYF.

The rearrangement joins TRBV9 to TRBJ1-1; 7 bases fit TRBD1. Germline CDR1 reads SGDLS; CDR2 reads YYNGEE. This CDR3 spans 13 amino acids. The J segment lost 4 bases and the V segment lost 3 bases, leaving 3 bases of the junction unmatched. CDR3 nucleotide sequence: TGTGCCAGCAGCGGAGCAGGGGGCACTGAAGCTTTCTTT. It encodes CASSGAGGTEAFF.

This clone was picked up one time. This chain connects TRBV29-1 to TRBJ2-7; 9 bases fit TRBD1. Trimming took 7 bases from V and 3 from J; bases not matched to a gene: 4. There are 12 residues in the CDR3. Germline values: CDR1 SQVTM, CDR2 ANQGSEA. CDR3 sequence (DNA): TGCAGCGGATCGACAGGGGGCTACGAGCAGTACTTC. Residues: CSGSTGGYEQYF.

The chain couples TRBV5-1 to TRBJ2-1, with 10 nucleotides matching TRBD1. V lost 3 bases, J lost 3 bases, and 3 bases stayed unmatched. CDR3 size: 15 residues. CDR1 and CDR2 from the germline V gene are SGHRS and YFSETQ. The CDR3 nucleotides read TGCGCCAGCAGCTCCGGGACAGGGGTCTACAATGAGCAGTTCTTC. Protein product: CASSSGTGVYNEQFF. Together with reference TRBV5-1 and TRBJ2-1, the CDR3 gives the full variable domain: KAGVTQTPRYLIKTRGQQVTLSCSPISGHRSVSWYQQTPGQGLQFLFEYFSETQRNKGNFPGRFSGRQFSNSRSEMNVSTLELGDSALYLCASSSGTGVYNEQFFGPGTRLTVL.

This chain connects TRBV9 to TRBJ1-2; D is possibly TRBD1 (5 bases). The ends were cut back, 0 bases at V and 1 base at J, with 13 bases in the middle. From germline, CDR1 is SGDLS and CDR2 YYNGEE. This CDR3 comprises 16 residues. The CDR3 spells CASSVEIWGDNYGYTF. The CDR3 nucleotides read TGTGCCAGCAGCGTAGAAATTTGGGGGGATAACTATGGCTACACCTTC.

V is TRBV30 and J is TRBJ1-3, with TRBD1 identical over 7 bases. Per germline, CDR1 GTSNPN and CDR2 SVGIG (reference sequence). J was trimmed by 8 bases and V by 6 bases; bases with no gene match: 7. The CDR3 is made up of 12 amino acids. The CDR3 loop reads CACDRAEYTIYF. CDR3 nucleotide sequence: TGTGCCTGTGACAGGGCCGAATACACCATATATTTT. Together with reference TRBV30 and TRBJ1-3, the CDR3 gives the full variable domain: SQTIHQWPATLVQPVGSPLSLECTVEGTSNPNLYWYRQAAGRGLQLLFYSVGIGQISSEVPQNLSASRPQDRQFILSSKKLLLSDSGFYLCACDRAEYTIYFGEGSWLTVV.

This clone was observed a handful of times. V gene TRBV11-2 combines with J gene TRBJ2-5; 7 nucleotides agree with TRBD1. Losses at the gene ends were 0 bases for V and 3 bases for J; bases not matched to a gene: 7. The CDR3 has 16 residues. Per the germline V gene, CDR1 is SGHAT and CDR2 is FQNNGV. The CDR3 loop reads CASSLDWAGGEETQYF. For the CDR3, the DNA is TGTGCCAGCAGCTTAGATTGGGCAGGGGGTGAAGAGACCCAGTACTTC. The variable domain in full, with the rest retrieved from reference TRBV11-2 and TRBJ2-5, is EAGVAQSPRYKIIEKRQSVAFWCNPISGHATLYWYQQILGQGPKLLIQFQNNGVVDDSQLPKDRFSAERLKGVDSTLKIQPAKLEDSAVYLCASSLDWAGGEETQYFGPGTRLLVL.

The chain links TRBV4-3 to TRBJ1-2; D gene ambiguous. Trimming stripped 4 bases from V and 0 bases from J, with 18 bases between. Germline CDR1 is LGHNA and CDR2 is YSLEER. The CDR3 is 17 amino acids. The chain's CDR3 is CASSLARGVSSNYGYTF. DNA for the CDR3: TGCGCCAGCAGCCTGGCTCGCGGGGTCTCTTCTAACTATGGCTACACCTTC.

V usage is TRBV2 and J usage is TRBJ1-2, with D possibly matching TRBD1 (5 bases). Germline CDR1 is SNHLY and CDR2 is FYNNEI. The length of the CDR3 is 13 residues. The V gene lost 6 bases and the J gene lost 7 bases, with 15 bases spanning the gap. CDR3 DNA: TGTGCCAGCAGGGGAGGGGCGTCTACTGGCTACACCTTC. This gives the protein CASRGGASTGYTF. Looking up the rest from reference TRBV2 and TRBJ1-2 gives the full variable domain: EPEVTQTPSHQVTQMGQEVILRCVPISNHLYFYWYRQILGQKVEFLVSFYNNEISEKSEIFDDQFSVERPDGSNFTLKIRSTKLEDSAMYFCASRGGASTGYTFGSGTRLTVV.